The T cell receptor beta chain under discussion was sequenced for a study of T cell responses to AZD1222 COVID-19 vaccine (dated by TCRdb to 2020 to 2022). At the level of the whole study: A total of about 250 trial participants underwent TCR sequencing, of whom some 200 had received two doses of AZD1222 and some 26 had received two doses of the MenACWY control vaccine. Trial participants were enrolled by age into 18-55, 56-69 and 70-plus year subgroups, with roughly 160, 29 and 62 TCR-sequenced participants respectively. Summary of the overall study and its limitations: Because no day 14 peak-response samples were available, the repertoires could be characterized only after the peak T cell response. Reportedly, close to half of the unique spike-specific TCRs recognized epitopes lying outside the regions that are mutated in the B.1.351 and B.1.1.7 variants. Conclusions about previously exposed vaccinees are limited, since just five to seven AZD1222 recipients were seropositive for SARS-CoV-2 at baseline. After two AZD1222 doses, spike-specific TCR breadth and depth were significantly higher than at day 0 and than in MenACWY recipients. In the small 56-69-year group, the increase in depth fell short of significance, most likely because of low power. Participants were mostly white British and included more females than males, and it was suggested by the authors that clonal diversity may have been underestimated. The whole spike protein was spanned by vaccine-associated CD4 TCRs, and dominant responses were seen in regions 160-218 and 743-854.

The CDR3 regions of human TCRbeta chains were analyzed by immunosequencing. The authors' pipeline ran thus. Repertoire TCRs were checked for matches against a reference library of SARS-CoV-2-specific TCRs that had been generated using the MIRA antigen-specificity platform. Breadth was defined as the fraction of unique TCRs that were SARS-CoV-2-associated. Depth was defined as the fraction of total T cells that were SARS-CoV-2-associated. Each spike-specific TCR was assigned to its reactive spike region and to a CD4 or CD8 class using the MIRA data. Log10-transformed breadth and depth values were compared by one-way ANOVA with Sidak's multiple comparisons tests. TCRdb retrieved this table from immuneACCESS and kept in-frame rearrangements only. Not all clones are present; in checked studies, unresolved V genes account for under half, and no reason is known for the remainder. That table is the source of V, J and clone size, and D and trimming were worked out from the DNA. This sample comprises approximately 160,000 clones, 90% to 95% of them detected only once. Under 6% of the sample is in the top ten clones.

The time point tag for this specimen amounts to: about 28 days (+/-7) after the second vaccine dose. AZD1222 recipients whose second dose came at about 4 weeks and those whose second dose came at about 12 weeks were combined into one group, since spike-specific TCR depth and breadth did not differ between the two schedules. Samples from vaccinated people were obtained from the UK trials COV001 and COV002, which included a single-blind randomized controlled phase 2/3 trial of AZD1222 (ChAdOx1 nCoV-19) in healthy adults. Trial participant PBMC samples were collected at day 0 and day 28 after the second dose for TCRbeta chain sequencing. As regards this clone: The antigen it recognizes is unknown. No qualities accompany the bases; no much larger clone lies one base away.

The TCR comes from an adult who received the AZD1222 COVID-19 vaccine. The sample here was peripheral blood, taken 28 days after the second AZD1222 dose.

CDR3 reads: CATSSPREESSYEQYF. The DNA sequence is given as TGTGCCACCAGCAGTCCCAGGGAGGAAAGCTCCTACGAGCAGTACTTC. The chain was built from TRBV15 and TRBJ2-7; matching of 6 bases hints at TRBD2 as the D gene. For CDR1 and CDR2, the germline V gene (reference sequence) lists LNHNV and YYDKDF. The CDR3 runs 16 residues from the cysteine to the phenylalanine. This entry keeps only the CDR3 DNA: 48 bases, framed from base 1. Trimming removed 3 bases from V and 0 bases from J, leaving 15 bases between the germline ends.